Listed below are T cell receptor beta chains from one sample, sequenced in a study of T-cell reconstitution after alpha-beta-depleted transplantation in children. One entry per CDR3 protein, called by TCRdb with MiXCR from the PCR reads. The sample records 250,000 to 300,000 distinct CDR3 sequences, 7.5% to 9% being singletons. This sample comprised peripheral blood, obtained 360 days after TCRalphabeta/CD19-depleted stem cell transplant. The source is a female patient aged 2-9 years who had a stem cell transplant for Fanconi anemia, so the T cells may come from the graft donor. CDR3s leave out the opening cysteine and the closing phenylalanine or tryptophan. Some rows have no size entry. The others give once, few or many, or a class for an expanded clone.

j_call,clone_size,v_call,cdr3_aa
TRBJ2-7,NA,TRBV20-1,SATGYSYEQY
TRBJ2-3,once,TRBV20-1,SASPKARDTQY
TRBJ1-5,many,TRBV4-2,ASSQGQYSNQPQH
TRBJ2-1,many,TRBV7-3,ASSLVVGAYNEQF
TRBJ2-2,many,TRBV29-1,SVRAGGGTGELF
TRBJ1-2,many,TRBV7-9,ASAAIRGQDGYT
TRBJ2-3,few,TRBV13,ASSLAGISEVGTDTQY
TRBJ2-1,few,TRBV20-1,SAHPPTSGDRDEQF
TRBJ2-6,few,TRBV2,ASSPGGPGSGANVLT
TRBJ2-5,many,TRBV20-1,SAIDKWETQY
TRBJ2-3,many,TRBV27,ASSPSGRGSTDTQY
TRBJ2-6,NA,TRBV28,ASSPREGDAGANVLT
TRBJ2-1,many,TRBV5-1,ASSLGRNPYNEQF
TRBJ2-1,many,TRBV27,ASSLREGINNEQF
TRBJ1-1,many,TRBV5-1,ASSLDGYTEAF
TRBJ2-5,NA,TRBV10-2,ASSDLAGLQETQY
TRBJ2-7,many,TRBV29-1,SVVGKGTASRAYEQY
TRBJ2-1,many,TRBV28,ASSSGREFYNEQF
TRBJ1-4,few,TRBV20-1,SARGGTKKLF
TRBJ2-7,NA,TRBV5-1,ASSQWRGTSGRTEQY
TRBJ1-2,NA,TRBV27,ASRGTRRANYGYT
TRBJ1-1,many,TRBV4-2,ASSQESAMNTEAF
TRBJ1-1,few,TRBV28,ASSHRGATEAF
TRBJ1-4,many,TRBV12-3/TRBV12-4,ASSPRGGRNEKLF
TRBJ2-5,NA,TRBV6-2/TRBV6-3,ASSYSLGMGKTQY
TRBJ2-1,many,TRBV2,ATSFSSYNEQF
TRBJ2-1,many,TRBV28,ASSSRKGLSEQF
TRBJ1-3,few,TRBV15,ATSSSDAGNTIY
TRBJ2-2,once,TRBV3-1,ASSKELNTGELF
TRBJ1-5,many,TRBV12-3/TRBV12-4,ASSITGGNQPQH
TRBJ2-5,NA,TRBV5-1,ASSLAPGQETQY
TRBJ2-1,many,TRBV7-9,ASSLGFGPF
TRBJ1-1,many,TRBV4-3,ASSQDGQTNTEAF
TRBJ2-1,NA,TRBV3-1,ASSQDGISAGGRLREQF
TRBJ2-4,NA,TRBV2,ASRTDSIAIQY
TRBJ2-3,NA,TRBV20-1,SARASTAPRDTQY
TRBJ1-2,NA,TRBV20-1,ITDREGGYT
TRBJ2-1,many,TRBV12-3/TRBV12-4,AISSSRGGDNEQF
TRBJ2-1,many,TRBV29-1,SVYGLAGGQNEQF
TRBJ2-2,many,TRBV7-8,ASSRTQGANTGELF
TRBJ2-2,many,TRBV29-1,SAGVGELF
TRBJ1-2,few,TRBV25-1,ASSEFGGARGYT
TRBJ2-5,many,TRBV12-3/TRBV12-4,ASNSDREVRETQY
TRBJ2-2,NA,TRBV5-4,ASSRGSGGAFGELF
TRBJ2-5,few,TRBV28,ASSQWTSGGAAETQY
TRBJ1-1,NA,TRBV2,GGQRNTEAF
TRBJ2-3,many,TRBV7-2,ASSIYRTDTQY
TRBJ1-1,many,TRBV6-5,ASSYAYRGTEAF
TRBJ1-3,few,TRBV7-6,ASSLGETLVDTIY
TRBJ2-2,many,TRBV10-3,AIRALDTGELF
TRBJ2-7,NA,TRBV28,ASSFLGGESYEQY
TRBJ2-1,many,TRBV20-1,SALDLKLSPF
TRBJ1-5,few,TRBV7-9,ASSFWGQGVQPQH